These 3 T cell receptor beta chains originate from one sample sequenced in a study of metastatic and nonmetastatic thyroid tumors (dated by TCRdb to 2018 to 2020). No patient had received any treatment before thyroid surgery. Library prep was done by PCR. The instrument given in TCRdb is Illumina HiSeq 4000. Through fastp at Q25 and MiXCR, TCRdb rebuilt clones from the public reads, retaining in-frame beta chains. The sample table holds approximately 20,000 clones, of which 30% to 35% were seen once. The ten largest make up 20% to 25% of the sample. The sample comprised adjacent normal tissue. Receptors were obtained from a female donor with papillary thyroid cancer or a benign thyroid nodule (not recorded which). Some clones in this sample may be carry-over from other donors' samples.

The chain links TRBV7-9 to TRBJ2-7; 9 positions match TRBD2. V gave up 0 bases and J gave up 3 bases; unmatched junction bases: 3. This CDR3 comprises 15 residues. Germline V gene sequence: CDR1 SEHNR, CDR2 FQNEAQ (reference sequence). CDR3 in amino acids: CASSLAGSGSYEQYF. The DNA for the CDR3 is TGTGCCAGCAGCTTAGCGGGTAGCGGGAGCTACGAGCAGTACTTC.

The chain joins TRBV14 to TRBJ2-5; 7 bases line up with TRBD2. Trimming took 2 bases from V and 5 from J; bases not matched to a gene: 11. CDR3 size: 16 residues. Per the germline V gene, CDR1 is SGHDN and CDR2 is FVKESK. In DNA, the CDR3 is TGTGCCAGCAGCCAACGACTAGCTGGTGGGTTTGAGACCCAGTACTTC. Its protein is CASSQRLAGGFETQYF.

By sample share, this clone is medium-sized. The chain couples TRBV9 to TRBJ1-3, with 9 bases identical to TRBD1. Trimming cost V 3 bases and J 2 bases; bases outside gene matches: 0. CDR1 is SGDLS, CDR2 YYNGEE, per germline. This CDR3 has 14 residues. The CDR3 coding sequence is TGTGCCAGCAGCGGACAGGGGGCTGGAAACACCATATATTTT. It yields the protein CASSGQGAGNTIYF.